This entry describes one TCR beta chain. This clone was picked up a small number of times. This receptor's antigen is unknown. There are no base qualities to consult, and no much larger clone falls within one base. This sample is drawn from a study of T cells after posttransplantation cyclophosphamide (dated by TCRdb to between 2015 and 2016). Concerning the study at large: T cell repertoire reconstitution was tracked by TRB sequencing after myeloablative bone marrow transplantation in which posttransplantation cyclophosphamide was used as GVHD prophylaxis. Antigen receptor sequencing was done on samples from 35 to 40 PTCy-treated patients and from roughly 15 related bone marrow donors of those patients. Blood from all 35 or so PTCy patients with 1-year posttransplant specimens was subjected to TRB sequencing. In 3 patients, TRB sequencing was also performed on up to about 3 more blood samples taken 2 to 5.2 years after transplant, and in a handful of patients, pretransplant blood was also TRB-sequenced. Because TRA and TRB clonality correlated tightly in fewer than 10 samples, the subsequent TCR analyses were limited to TRB only. Public TRB sequences were checked against a database of over 3,000 sequences associated with responses to pathogens, tumor antigens, self-antigens and alloantigens. The research as a whole found: Across approximately 41 patients, TRB clonality was highly associated with recipient CMV seropositivity and CMV reactivation, and PTCy diversity was similar to diversity in CNI/methotrexate controls. The TRB repertoires of T cells infiltrating skin or GI tract showed only limited overlap with the TRB repertoires of T cells in blood. Donor-recipient similarity was low at 1-2 months but increased during the first year, and donor CD8+ memory clones often dominated later blood repertoires.

For CDR1 and CDR2, the germline V gene lists SQVTM and ANQGSEA. Here V drops 7 bases and J drops 3 bases, and the junction holds 5 bases not matched to any gene. CDR3 length: 12 amino acids, cysteine to phenylalanine. Of the read, only the CDR3 DNA is kept; its 36 bases are in frame from base 1. On the day of marrow donation, related bone marrow donors gave peripheral blood samples. Peripheral blood and bone marrow mononuclear cells were isolated by Ficoll-Hypaque density centrifugation and cryopreserved. TRB sequencing used genomic DNA with the immunoSEQ assay at survey resolution or the hsTCRB kit. Processing in the source paper ran as follows. The immunoSEQ software handled the initial read processing, while the LymphoSeq R package was used for the repertoire analyses. Clonality was calculated as 1 minus normalized Shannon entropy, and the Gini coefficient was also calculated for each TRB dataset. To infer phenotypes in unsorted samples, TRB sequences from sorted subsets of the recipient or donor were mapped onto unsorted samples from the same recipient. The source is immuneACCESS, and TCRdb retained only in-frame sequences with V and J called. Part of the clones is not carried over; for the studies checked, unresolved V genes explain less than half of this, and the remainder is unexplained. The DNA gave D and trimming, while V, J and clone size come from that table. The table gives about 33,000 clones for this sample, with none occurring only once. The ten top clones hold 1% to 1.5% of the sample.

Sequencing was done on a sample of PBMCs. The source is a girl aged 10-17 years in good health, CMV-negative, and a related stem cell transplant donor. The chain joins TRBV29-1 to TRBJ1-2; the junction holds 7 bases that match TRBD1. The bases read TGCAGCGGACGGGACAGCTACTATGGCTACACCTTC. It codes for CSGRDSYYGYTF.